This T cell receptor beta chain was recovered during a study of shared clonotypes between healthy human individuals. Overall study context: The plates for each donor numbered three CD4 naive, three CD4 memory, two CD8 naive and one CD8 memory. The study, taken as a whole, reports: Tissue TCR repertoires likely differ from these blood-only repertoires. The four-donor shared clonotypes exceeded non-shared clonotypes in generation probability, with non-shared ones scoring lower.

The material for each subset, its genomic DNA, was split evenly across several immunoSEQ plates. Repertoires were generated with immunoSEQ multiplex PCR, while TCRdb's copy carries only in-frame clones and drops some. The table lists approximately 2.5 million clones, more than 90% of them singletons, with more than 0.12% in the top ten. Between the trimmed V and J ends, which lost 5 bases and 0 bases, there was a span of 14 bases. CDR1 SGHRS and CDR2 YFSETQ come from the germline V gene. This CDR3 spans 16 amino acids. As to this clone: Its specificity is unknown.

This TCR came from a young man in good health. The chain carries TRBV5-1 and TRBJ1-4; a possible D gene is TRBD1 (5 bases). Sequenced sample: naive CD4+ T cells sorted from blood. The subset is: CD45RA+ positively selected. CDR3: CASRRQGGTTNEKLFF. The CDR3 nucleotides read TGCGCCAGCAGACGTCAGGGTGGTACAACTAATGAAAAACTGTTTTTT.